The subject of this entry is one T cell receptor (beta chain). There is no known antigen for this receptor. Base qualities were left out, and no much larger clone turns up one base away. Library preparation employed the immunoSEQ multiplex PCR assay. The multiplex PCR relied on a mix of 60 forward primers for TCR Vbeta segments and 13 reverse primers for TCR Jbeta segments. Amplification of the CDR3 region of rearranged TCR beta genes was performed with a multiplex PCR assay on genomic DNA. Amplified TCR beta libraries were sequenced as 87-base-pair reads on the Illumina HiSeq System. The study's own analysis went as follows. A later analysis tallied tens of millions of unique TCR beta chains across the 600 to 700 repertoires, and about 12 million of those chains were shared by two or more donors. Raw reads were error-corrected and collapsed into unique sequences by a nearest-neighbor algorithm in which closely related sequences were merged to remove PCR and sequencing errors. V, D and J gene segments were assigned by aligning CDR3 sequences to IMGT reference sequences. For a sequence to be retained, a match of at least six nucleotides to both a V gene segment and a J gene segment was required. A rearrangement was called productive if the CDR3 had no stop codons and remained in frame with V and J, and every other rearrangement was called non-productive. CDR3 was defined by IMGT convention, running from the second conserved V-encoded cysteine to the conserved J-encoded phenylalanine. Sequences without an unambiguous match to a single V gene segment were excluded from the earlier analysis of about 630 of the donors. In an earlier analysis of a few hundred of the donors, V segments were called functional above 56.7% productive rearrangements and were called segregating when the between-donor standard deviation exceeded 5%. A statistical classification framework was built for diagnosing cytomegalovirus status from the catalog of TCR beta chain sequences. In a later analysis, TCR nucleotide sequences were compared against IMGT/GENE-DB human TR gene sequences so that V and J genes could be assigned. The TCRdist pipeline was used in a later analysis to assign CDR3 sequences and most-parsimonious VDJ recombination scenarios. In a later analysis, each TCR beta chain was defined by its CDR3 amino acid sequence together with its V-gene family, and reads lacking a unique V-gene family were excluded. To address suspected cross-contamination and a sequencing artifact, a later analysis removed roughly 640 highly shared, low-generation-probability nucleotide sequences. A later analysis calculated a clonal expansion index for each public chain from normalized within-repertoire ranks of inferred template counts. Generation probabilities in a later analysis came from a VDJ recombination model fitted to out-of-frame rearrangements, and those results were checked against IGoR. Hypergeometric tests were used in a later analysis to score TCR-TCR, TCR-HLA and TCR-CMV co-occurrence, with a repertoire-size bias correction applied to the TCR pairs. A later analysis estimated false discovery rates by permuting HLA or CMV assignments 20 times. In a later analysis, co-occurring TCRs were grouped using DBSCAN, and TCRdist sequence similarity was added for clustering within HLA-allele-positive subsets. Repertoires with fewer than 30,000 or more than 120,000 public chains, plus five repertoires with anomalous nucleotide sharing, were excluded from co-occurrence clustering. The table comes from immuneACCESS by way of TCRdb, which keeps in-frame sequences with V and J called. Part of the clones is missing from these tables; in studies checked, under half for an unresolved V gene and the rest for unknown reasons. V, J and clone size are those of that table, while D and trimming were read from the DNA. For this sample the table gives more than 150,000 clones, of which around three quarters were detected only once. Clones ranked in the top ten supply approximately 2% of the sample.

Based on the germline V gene, the CDR1 and CDR2 sequences are SNHLY and FYNNEI. Including cysteine and phenylalanine, the CDR3 has 13 amino acids. Only the CDR3 region is kept as DNA, spanning 39 bases read in frame from base 1. V and J are truncated by 2 bases and 10 bases respectively, leaving an intervening sequence of 11 bases. These data come from a study of cytomegalovirus exposure and HLA in healthy donors (dated by TCRdb to the late 2010s). The study in broad terms: According to an earlier analysis of several hundred of the donors, about 179 million T cells yielded roughly 100 million unique TCR beta sequences and about 300 Gb of sequence data. HLA typing included class I and class II loci at four-digit resolution. About 300 gigabases of sequencing data and 80 million or so unique TCR sequences were included in an early release covering about 700 HLA-typed donors. Of the roughly 400 genotyped donors, approximately 83% fell in the genetic ancestry cluster associated with self-reported Caucasian donors. Typing coverage differed by locus: A, B, C, DRB1 and DQB1 were typed in about 629-640 donors, DQA1 in 522, DPA1 in nearly 610, and DPB1 in around 440. A later analysis re-analyzed previously published TCR beta repertoires from approximately 700 donors and added high-resolution HLA genotyping to study TCR occurrence patterns. Every discovery cohort repertoire had been produced on one sequencing platform. Genome-wide SNP genotypes for about 65% of the roughly 700 donors were used in a later genetic analysis, which treated that subset as a discovery cohort. The aim of the study was to test whether cataloging public T cell receptors could identify signatures of past pathogen exposure. Using immunosequencing, the study profiled T cell repertoires from 550 to 750 subjects and related those repertoires to cytomegalovirus serostatus. Donor age, sex, ethnicity and CMV serostatus were compiled alongside the repertoire data. Besides the first cohort of approximately 670 subjects, a separate validation cohort made up of about 120 different subjects was used. To predict cytomegalovirus infection status, the study brought together high-throughput TCR immunosequencing, statistical association of individual TCRs with disease status, and machine learning. Among 398 genotyped donors of the cohort, an average of roughly 230,000 unique TCR beta nucleotide sequences was sequenced per donor, of which about 20% were non-productive. The later analysis used no new phenotypic data to find candidate immune exposures, relying instead on TCR beta sequences and their occurrence across donors. Because of strong linkage in the cohort, five DR-DQ haplotypes were treated as single units for association and clustering. In an earlier analysis of 587 of the donors, high-throughput TCR beta sequencing was used to judge whether each TCR beta V gene segment behaved as functional or pseudogenic.

In total, roughly 670 healthy bone marrow donors made up the cohort. At the time of sampling, every cohort member was nominally healthy, though immune exposures that went unrecorded were likely present. The donor tested CMV seronegative and was one of the 352 seronegative cohort members. A peripheral blood sample was provided by each donor, and peripheral blood mononuclear cells were used for TCR beta sequencing. Genomic DNA was extracted from the blood cell samples with the Qiagen DNeasy Blood Extraction Kit. Study-level results and caveats: When HLA alleles, especially DR and DQ, strongly co-occurred, TCR associations were difficult to assign to individual alleles. According to a later analysis, parvovirus B19, influenza, CMV and Epstein-Barr virus appeared linked to several top co-occurrence clusters. In the study, some 160 TCR beta chains were listed as associated with cytomegalovirus. An association between a missense DCLRE1C variant and V-gene and J-gene trimming of TCR beta chains was found in a later genetic analysis and replicated in an independent cohort. About 17 rarely observed V segments, including chromosome 9 orphons, were excluded from the earlier analysis of several hundred of the donors because counts were too low. In a later analysis, over 15,000 TCR beta sequences were associated with specific HLA alleles at a false discovery rate of 0.05. HLA typing was unavailable for some donors at each locus, so association tests used only the typed subset. While some public TCRs were present in many individuals, most TCR sequences turned up only very rarely across donors. Sequencing depth was assumed to be roughly uniform across donors in the presence/absence analyses, though that assumption may not hold. Some IMGT-functional V segments, including TRBV6-2 and TRBV6-3, could not be told apart with the 87-base-pair reads, so those segments were excluded. Most CMV-associated TCR beta chains appeared to be HLA-restricted in a later analysis, and the HLA associations seemed to be driven largely by CMV exposure. A further reported finding was that TCR beta sequences accurately predicted the HLA-A and HLA-B alleles for most subjects in the first cohort. In a later genetic analysis, fewer N-insertions in productive TCRs were reported among donors in an Asian-associated ancestry cluster than the 666-donor mean. In this cohort, only TCR beta chains were sequenced, and detectable features were limited by the absence of alpha or paired-chain data. A later analysis found that TCR association rates varied across HLA loci, with DRB1 alleles showing the most associated TCRs and HLA-C alleles the fewest. In a later analysis, HLA-associated TCR beta chains were found to be more clonally expanded and to have lower generation probabilities than equally common non-associated chains. Cytomegalovirus status was reported to be diagnosed by the classifier with high specificity and sensitivity in both the original and validation cohorts. Immune exposure information for the cohort was limited to CMV serostatus. Correlated functional status among segregating V segments might reflect linkage disequilibrium, but an unknown experimental factor could not be ruled out. In an earlier analysis of approximately 590 of the donors, most TCR beta V segments were observed in productive rearrangements about 90% or about 30% of the time, broadly matching IMGT annotations. In vitro tests confirmed that a few of the cytomegalovirus-associated TCR beta chains recognize cytomegalovirus antigens. The authors suggested that the approach could potentially be extended to other disease states and immunological phenotypes. A group of highly shared sequence variants was considered likely to be a technical artifact of the sequencing pipeline.

The receptor was derived from a woman aged 25-40 years in good health and CMV-seronegative. The source material was PBMCs. Here the chain combines TRBV2 and TRBJ1-4; no D gene is confidently identified. The CDR3 region reads CASSETWAGKLFF. In nucleotides, the sequence is TGTGCCAGCAGTGAAACTTGGGCGGGAAAACTGTTTTTT.